At least ten counts were recorded for the clone carrying this T cell receptor (beta chain). Between the trimmed V and J ends, which lost 0 bases and 7 bases, there was a span of 17 bases. Germline loops: CDR1 SGDLS, CDR2 YYNGEE. The CDR3 spans 16 residues. This sample was taken from a study of identical twins. Healthy Caucasian individuals made up all the donors. TCRdb reanalysed the 5' RACE reads using MiXCR and keeps one entry per CDR3 protein. The sample lists around 670,000 distinct CDR3 sequences; over 5% were seen once. Specimen: naive T cells sorted from blood. The receptor's source is a man younger than 35 in good health. The chain couples TRBV9 to TRBJ2-1; possible D gene TRBD2, 6 bases. CDR3 region: CASSVVGGVGLNEQFF. DNA for the CDR3: TGTGCCAGCAGCGTAGTGGGGGGAGTAGGATTAAATGAGCAGTTCTTC.